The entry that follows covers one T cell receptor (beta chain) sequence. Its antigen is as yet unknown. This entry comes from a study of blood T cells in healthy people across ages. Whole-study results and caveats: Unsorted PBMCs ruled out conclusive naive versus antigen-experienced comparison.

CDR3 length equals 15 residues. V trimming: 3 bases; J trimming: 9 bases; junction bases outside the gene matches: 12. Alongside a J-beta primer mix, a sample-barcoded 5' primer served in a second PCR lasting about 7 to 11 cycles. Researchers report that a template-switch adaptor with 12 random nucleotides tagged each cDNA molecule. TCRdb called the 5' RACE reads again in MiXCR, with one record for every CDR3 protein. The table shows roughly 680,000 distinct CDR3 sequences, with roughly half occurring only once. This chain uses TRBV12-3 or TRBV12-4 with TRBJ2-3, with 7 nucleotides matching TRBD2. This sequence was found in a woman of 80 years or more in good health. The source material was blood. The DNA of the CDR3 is TGTGCCAGCAGTTTCGGCGGGGCTGGGGGAGGGACGCAGTATTTT. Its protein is CASSFGGAGGGTQYF.